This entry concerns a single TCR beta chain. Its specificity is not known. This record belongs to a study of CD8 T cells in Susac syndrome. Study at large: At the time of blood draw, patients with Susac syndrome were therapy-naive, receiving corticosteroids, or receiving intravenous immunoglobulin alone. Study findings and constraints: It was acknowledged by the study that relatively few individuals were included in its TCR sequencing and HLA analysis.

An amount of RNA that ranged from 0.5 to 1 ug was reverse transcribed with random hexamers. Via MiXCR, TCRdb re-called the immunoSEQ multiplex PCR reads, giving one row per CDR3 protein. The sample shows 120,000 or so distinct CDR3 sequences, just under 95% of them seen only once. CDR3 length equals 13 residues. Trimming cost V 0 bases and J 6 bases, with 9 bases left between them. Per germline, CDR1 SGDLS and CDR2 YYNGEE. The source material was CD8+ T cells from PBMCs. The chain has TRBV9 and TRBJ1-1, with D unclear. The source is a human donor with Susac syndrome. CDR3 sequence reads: CASSVDSGAEAFF. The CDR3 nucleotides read TGTGCCAGCAGCGTAGATTCGGGAGCTGAAGCTTTCTTT.